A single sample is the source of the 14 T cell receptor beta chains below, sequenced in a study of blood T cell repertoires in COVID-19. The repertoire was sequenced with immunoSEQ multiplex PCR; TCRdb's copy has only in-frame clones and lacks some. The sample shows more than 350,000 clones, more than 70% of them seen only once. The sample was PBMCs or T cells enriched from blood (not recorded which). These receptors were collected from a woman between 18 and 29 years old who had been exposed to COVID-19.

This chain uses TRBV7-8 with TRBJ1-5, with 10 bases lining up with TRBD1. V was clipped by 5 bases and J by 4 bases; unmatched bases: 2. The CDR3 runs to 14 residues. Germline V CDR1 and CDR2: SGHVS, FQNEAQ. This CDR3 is CASSGDRGNQPQHF. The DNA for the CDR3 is TGTGCCAGCAGCGGGGACAGGGGAAATCAGCCCCAGCATTTT.

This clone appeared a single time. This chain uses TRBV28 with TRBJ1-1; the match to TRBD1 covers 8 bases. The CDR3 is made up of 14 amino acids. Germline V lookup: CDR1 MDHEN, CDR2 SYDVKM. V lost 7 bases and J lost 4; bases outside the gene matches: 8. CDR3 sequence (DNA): TGTGCCAGCACCAACAGGGGGAGGGGCACTGAAGCTTTCTTT. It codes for CASTNRGRGTEAFF. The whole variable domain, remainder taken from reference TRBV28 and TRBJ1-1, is DVKVTQSSRYLVKRTGEKVFLECVQDMDHENMFWYRQDPGLGLRLIYFSYDVKMKEKGDIPEGYSVSREKKERFSLILESASTNQTSMYLCASTNRGRGTEAFFGQGTRLTVV.

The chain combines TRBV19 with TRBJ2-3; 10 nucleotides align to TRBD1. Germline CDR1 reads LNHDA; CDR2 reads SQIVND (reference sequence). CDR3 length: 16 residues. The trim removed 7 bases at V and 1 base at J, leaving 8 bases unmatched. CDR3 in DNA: TGTGCCAGTACCATATCCGGGACAGGGGGCACAGATACGCAGTATTTT. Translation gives CASTISGTGGTDTQYF. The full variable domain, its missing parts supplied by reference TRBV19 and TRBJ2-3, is DGGITQSPKYLFRKEGQNVTLSCEQNLNHDAMYWYRQDPGQGLRLIYYSQIVNDFQKGDIAEGYSVSREKKESFPLTVTSAQKNPTAFYLCASTISGTGGTDTQYFGPGTRLTVL.

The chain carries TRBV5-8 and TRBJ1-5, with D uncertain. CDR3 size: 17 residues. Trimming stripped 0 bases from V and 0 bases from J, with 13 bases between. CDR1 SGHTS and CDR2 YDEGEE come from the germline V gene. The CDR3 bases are TGTGCCAGCAGCTTGGTTTTGGCATCCGATAGCAATCAGCCCCAGCATTTT. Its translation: CASSLVLASDSNQPQHF.

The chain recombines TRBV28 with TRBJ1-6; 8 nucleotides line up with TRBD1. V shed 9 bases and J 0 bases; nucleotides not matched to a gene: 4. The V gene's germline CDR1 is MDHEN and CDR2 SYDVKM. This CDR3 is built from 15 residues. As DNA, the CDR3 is TGTGCCAGTGGACAGGGAGGCTCCTATAATTCACCCCTCCACTTT. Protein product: CASGQGGSYNSPLHF.

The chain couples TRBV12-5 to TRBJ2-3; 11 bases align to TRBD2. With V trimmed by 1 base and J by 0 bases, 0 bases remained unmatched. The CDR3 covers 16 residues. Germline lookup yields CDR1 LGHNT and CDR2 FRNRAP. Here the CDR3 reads CASGLGLAGSTDTQYF. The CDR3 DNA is TGTGCTAGTGGTTTGGGACTAGCGGGGAGCACAGATACGCAGTATTTT.

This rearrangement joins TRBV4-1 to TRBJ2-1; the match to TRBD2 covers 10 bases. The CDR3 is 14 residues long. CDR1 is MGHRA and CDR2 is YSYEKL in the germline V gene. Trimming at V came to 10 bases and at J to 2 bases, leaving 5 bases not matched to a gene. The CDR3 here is CATSSGSPYNEQFF. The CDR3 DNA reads TGCGCCACCTCTAGCGGGAGCCCCTACAATGAGCAGTTCTTC.

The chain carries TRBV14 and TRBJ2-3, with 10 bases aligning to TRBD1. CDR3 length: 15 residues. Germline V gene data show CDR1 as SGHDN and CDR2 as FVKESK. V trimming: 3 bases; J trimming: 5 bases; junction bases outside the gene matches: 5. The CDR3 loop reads CASSQPGQGRDTQYF. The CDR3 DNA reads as TGTGCCAGCAGCCAGCCGGGACAGGGGAGAGATACGCAGTATTTT.

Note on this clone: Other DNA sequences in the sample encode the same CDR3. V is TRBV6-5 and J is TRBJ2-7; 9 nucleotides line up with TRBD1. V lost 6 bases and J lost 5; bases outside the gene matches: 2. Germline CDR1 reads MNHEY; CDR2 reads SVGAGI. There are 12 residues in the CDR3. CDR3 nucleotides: TGTGCCAGCAGACAGGGGGCCAACGAGCAGTACTTC. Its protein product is CASRQGANEQYF.

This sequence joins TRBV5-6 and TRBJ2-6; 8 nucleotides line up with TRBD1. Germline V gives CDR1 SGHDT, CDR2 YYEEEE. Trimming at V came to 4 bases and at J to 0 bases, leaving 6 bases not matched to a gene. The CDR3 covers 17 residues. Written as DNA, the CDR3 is TGTGCCAGCAGCGGGGGGACAGGAGACTCTGGGGCCAACGTCCTGACTTTC. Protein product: CASSGGTGDSGANVLTF.

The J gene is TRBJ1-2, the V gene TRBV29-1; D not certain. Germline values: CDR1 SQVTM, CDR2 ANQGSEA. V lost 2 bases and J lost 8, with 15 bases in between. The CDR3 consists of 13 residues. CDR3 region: CSVEPTVLWGYTF. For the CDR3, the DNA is TGCAGCGTTGAACCTACGGTTTTATGGGGCTACACCTTC.

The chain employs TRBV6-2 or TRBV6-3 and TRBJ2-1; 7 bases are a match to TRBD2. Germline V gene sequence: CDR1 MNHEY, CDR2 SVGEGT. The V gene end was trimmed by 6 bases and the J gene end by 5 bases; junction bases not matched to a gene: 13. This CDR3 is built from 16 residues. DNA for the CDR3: TGTGCCAGCAGCCTAGACTCGGGGGGTCCCAACAATGAGCAGTTCTTC. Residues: CASSLDSGGPNNEQFF.

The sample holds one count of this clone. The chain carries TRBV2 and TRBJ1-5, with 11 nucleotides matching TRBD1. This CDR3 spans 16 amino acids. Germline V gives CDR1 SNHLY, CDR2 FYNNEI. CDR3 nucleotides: TGTGCGTCACAGGACAGGGGGCTCCTAGGGGGACAGCCCCAGCATTTT. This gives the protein CASQDRGLLGGQPQHF.

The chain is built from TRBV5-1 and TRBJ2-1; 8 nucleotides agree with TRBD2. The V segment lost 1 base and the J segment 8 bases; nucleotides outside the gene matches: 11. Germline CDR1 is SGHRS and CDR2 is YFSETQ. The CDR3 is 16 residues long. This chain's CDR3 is CASSLLYGGARDEQFF. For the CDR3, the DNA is TGCGCCAGCAGCTTGTTGTACGGGGGGGCCAGAGATGAGCAGTTCTTC.